This T cell receptor beta chain was sequenced during a study of T-cell reconstitution after alpha-beta-depleted transplantation in children. This clonotype was seen a handful of times. Unique molecular identifiers were incorporated when the TCRbeta library was constructed. Using its own MiXCR run on the PCR reads, TCRdb lists one record per CDR3 protein. In the table there are around 530,000 distinct CDR3 sequences, approximately 32% of which are singletons. The origin of this receptor is a human donor who donated a stem cell graft to a child with aplastic anemia. The sample in question was PBMCs from the stem cell graft donor, obtained from the stem cell graft.

CDR3 nucleotide sequence: TGTGCCAGCAGTGAATCCGGACTAGCAGAGACCCAGTACTTC. Encoded protein: CASSESGLAETQYF. The chain links TRBV25-1 to TRBJ2-5; the match to TRBD2 covers 8 bases. Germline CDR1 MGHDK, CDR2 SYGVNS. The CDR3 sequence is 14 residues long. The J segment lost 4 bases and the V segment lost 1 base, leaving 2 bases of the junction unmatched.